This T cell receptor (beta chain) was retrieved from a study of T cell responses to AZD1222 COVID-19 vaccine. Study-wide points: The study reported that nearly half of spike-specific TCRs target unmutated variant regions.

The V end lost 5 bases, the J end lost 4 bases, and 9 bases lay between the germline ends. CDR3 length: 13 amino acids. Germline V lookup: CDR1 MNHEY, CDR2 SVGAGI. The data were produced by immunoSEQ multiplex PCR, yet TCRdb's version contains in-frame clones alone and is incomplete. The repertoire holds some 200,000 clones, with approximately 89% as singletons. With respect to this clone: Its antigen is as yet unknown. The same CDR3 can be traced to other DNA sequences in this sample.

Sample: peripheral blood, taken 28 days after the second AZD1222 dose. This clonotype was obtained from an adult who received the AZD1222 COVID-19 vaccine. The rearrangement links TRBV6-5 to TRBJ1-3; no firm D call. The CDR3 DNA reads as TGTGCCAGCAGTCGGACTGACGGAAACACCATATATTTT. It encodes CASSRTDGNTIYF.